Sequencing of this TCR beta chain was carried out in a study of cytomegalovirus exposure and HLA in healthy donors. General study findings and limits: Among TCR beta chains of equal frequency, HLA-associated ones were more clonally expanded in a later analysis. Later analysis associated a missense DCLRE1C variant with TCR beta V- and J-gene trimming. Confirmation in vitro established that three CMV-associated chains were specific for CMV antigens.

The PCR made use of 60 Vbeta and 13 Jbeta primers. Per the original data handling: The authors later counted tens of millions of unique TCR beta chains, roughly 10 million of them shared. TCRdb's copy holds only in-frame clones and misses some; the assay was immunoSEQ multiplex PCR. For V, J and clone size, that table is used; D and trimming come from the DNA. The sample has some 130,000 clones; roughly 70% are singletons. The CDR3 sequence is 13 residues long. V lost 5 bases and J 4 bases, leaving 9 bases between the germline ends. Germline-derived CDR1 and CDR2 are PRHDT and FYEKMQ (reference sequence). A few counts support this clone. Antigen specificity is unknown.

Sequences were obtained from PBMCs. This chain connects TRBV13 to TRBJ1-5; D is unclear. The receptor comes from a man between 35 and 55 years old in good health and CMV-seronegative. The CDR3 DNA is TGTGCCAGCAGCGTACAGCTAAATCAGCCCCAGCATTTT. Its translation: CASSVQLNQPQHF.